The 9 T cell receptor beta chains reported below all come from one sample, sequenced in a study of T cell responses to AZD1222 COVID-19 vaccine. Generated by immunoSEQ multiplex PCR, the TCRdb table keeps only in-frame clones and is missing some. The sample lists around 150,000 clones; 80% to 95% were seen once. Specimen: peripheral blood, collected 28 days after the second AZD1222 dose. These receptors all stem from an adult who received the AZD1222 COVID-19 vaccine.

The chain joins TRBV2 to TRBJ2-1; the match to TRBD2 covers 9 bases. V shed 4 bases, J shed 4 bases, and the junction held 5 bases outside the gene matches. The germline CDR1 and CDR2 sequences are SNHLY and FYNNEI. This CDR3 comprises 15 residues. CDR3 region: CASSGGLALYNEQFF. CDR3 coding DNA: TGTGCCAGCAGTGGAGGACTAGCGCTATACAATGAGCAGTTCTTC. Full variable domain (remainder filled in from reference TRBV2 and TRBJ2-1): EPEVTQTPSHQVTQMGQEVILRCVPISNHLYFYWYRQILGQKVEFLVSFYNNEISEKSEIFDDQFSVERPDGSNFTLKIRSTKLEDSAMYFCASSGGLALYNEQFFGPGTRLTVL.

The CDR3: CASAGTGYTGELFF. For the CDR3, the DNA is TGTGCCAGCGCCGGGACAGGATACACCGGGGAGCTGTTTTTT. The rearrangement links TRBV2 to TRBJ2-2, with 8 bases that match TRBD1. This CDR3 is 14 amino acids long. CDR1 SNHLY and CDR2 FYNNEI come from the germline V gene. V was pared by 8 bases and J by 3 bases, with 5 bases of the junction left unmatched.

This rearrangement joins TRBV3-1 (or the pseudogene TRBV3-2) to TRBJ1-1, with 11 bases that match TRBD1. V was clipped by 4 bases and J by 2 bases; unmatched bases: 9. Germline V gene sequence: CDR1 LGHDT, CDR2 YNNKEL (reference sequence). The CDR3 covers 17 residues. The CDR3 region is CASSRGQGALVNTEAFF. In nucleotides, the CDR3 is TGTGCCAGCAGCCGAGGACAGGGGGCTCTTGTAAACACTGAAGCTTTCTTT.

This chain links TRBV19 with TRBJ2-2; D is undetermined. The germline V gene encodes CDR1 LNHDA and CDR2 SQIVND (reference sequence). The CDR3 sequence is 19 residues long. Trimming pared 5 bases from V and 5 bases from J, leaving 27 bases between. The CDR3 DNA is TGTGCCAGTAGTCCACTTTCGACGGATTTTAGGGTAACAACCGGGGAGCTGTTTTTT. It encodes CASSPLSTDFRVTTGELFF.

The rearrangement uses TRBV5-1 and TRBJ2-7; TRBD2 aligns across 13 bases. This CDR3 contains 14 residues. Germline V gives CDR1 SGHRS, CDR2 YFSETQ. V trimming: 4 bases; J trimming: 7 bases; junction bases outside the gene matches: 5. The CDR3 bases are TGCGCCAGCAGCGTCGGACTAGCGGGGGAGGAGCAGTACTTC. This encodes CASSVGLAGEEQYF. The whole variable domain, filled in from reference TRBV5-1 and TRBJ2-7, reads KAGVTQTPRYLIKTRGQQVTLSCSPISGHRSVSWYQQTPGQGLQFLFEYFSETQRNKGNFPGRFSGRQFSNSRSEMNVSTLELGDSALYLCASSVGLAGEEQYFGPGTRLTVT.

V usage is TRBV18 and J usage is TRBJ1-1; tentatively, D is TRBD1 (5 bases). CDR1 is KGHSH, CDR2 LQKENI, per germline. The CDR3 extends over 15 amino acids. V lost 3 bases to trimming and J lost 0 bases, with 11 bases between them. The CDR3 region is CASSPRGGVNTEAFF. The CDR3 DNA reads TGTGCCAGCTCACCCCGGGGGGGGGTGAACACTGAAGCTTTCTTT.

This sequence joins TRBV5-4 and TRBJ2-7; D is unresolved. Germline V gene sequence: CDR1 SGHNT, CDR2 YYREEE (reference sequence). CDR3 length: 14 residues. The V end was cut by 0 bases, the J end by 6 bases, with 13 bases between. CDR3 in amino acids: CASSLGFPSSEQYF. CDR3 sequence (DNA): TGTGCCAGCAGCTTGGGATTCCCAAGTTCCGAGCAGTACTTC.

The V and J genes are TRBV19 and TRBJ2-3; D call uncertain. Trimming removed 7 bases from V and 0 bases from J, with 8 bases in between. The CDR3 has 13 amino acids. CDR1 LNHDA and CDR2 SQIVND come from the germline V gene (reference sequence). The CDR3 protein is CASNFGSTDTQYF. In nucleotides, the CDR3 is TGTGCCAGTAATTTCGGGAGCACAGATACGCAGTATTTT.

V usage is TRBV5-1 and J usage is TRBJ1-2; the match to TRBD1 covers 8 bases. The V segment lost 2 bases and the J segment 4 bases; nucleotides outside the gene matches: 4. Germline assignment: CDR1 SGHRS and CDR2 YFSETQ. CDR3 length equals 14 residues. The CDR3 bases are TGCGCCAGCAGCTTTGGACAGGGTGTCTATGGCTACACCTTC. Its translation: CASSFGQGVYGYTF.